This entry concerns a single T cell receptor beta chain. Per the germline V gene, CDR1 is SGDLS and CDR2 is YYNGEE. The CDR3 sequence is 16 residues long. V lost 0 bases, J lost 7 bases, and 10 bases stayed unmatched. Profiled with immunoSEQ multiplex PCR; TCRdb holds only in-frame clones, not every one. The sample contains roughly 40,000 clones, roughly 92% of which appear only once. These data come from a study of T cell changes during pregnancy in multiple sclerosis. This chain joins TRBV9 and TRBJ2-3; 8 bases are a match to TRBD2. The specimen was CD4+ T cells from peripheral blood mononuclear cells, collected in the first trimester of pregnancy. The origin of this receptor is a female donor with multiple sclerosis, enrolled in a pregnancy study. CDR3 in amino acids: CASSVGSGSVEHTQYF. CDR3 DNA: TGTGCCAGCAGCGTAGGGAGCGGGAGCGTCGAACATACGCAGTATTTT.